Following are 29 T cell receptor beta chains from one sample sequenced in a study of T cell repertoires in cytomegalovirus infection. TCRdb re-called the reads through MiXCR, storing one row per CDR3 protein. The table has about 130,000 distinct CDR3 sequences, roughly 32% seen once. These receptors lack a known antigen. This sample comprised CD8+ T cells from cultured PBMCs, obtained from culture after CMV antigen stimulation. Receptors were obtained from a human donor in good health (CMV status not recorded). Some clones in this sample may be carry-over from other donors' samples.

This clonotype was recorded a few times. The rearrangement joins TRBV6-1 to TRBJ2-5, with TRBD2 identical over 7 bases. Unmatched junction bases numbered 11, after V lost 6 bases and J lost 4 bases. CDR1 and CDR2 from the germline V gene are MNHNS and SASEGT. There are 15 residues in the CDR3. CDR3 in DNA: TGTGCCAGCAGGGTCGGACTAGGGGATGGAGAGACCCAGTACTTC. Protein product: CASRVGLGDGETQYF.

V usage is TRBV4-2 and J usage is TRBJ2-7, with TRBD2 identical over 8 bases. Germline CDR1 and CDR2: LGHNA and YNFKEQ. J lost 7 bases, V lost 0 bases, and 11 bases had no gene match. This CDR3 has 16 amino acids. The CDR3 region is CASSQDSLAGGREQYF. The CDR3 nucleotides read TGTGCCAGCAGCCAAGATAGCCTAGCGGGTGGTAGGGAGCAGTACTTC.

This clonotype was found a few times. The rearrangement links TRBV12-5 to TRBJ2-7; D unclear. Germline V gene data show CDR1 as LGHNT and CDR2 as FRNRAP. The CDR3 contains 12 residues. Between the trimmed V and J ends, which lost 6 bases and 1 base, there was a span of 7 bases. CDR3 in amino acids: CASGQVSYEQYF. CDR3 bases: TGTGCTAGTGGGCAGGTATCCTACGAGCAGTACTTC.

The CDR3 nucleotides are TGTGCCAGCAGCTTCGATCCTCTGAATCTGAGCTCCTATAATTCACCCCTCCACTTT. It yields the protein CASSFDPLNLSSYNSPLHF. The rearrangement joins TRBV4-2 to TRBJ1-6; D ambiguous. Per the germline V gene, CDR1 is LGHNA and CDR2 is YNFKEQ. The CDR3 spans 19 residues. V lost 5 bases, J lost 0 bases, and 20 bases lay in between.

This clonotype was found many times. J is TRBJ2-7 and V is TRBV11-1; D tentatively fits TRBD1 or TRBD2 (5 bases each). Per the germline V gene, CDR1 is SGHAT and CDR2 is FQDESV (reference sequence). Deletions cut 4 bases from V and 3 bases from J, with 16 bases between. The CDR3 has 15 amino acids. The CDR3 region is CASSSQPGPVYEQYF. In nucleotides, the CDR3 is TGTGCCAGCAGCTCTCAACCGGGGCCTGTCTACGAGCAGTACTTC.

This clonotype was recorded a few times. The chain carries TRBV6-6 and TRBJ1-5; TRBD1 agrees at 7 bases. The CDR3 loop spans 17 amino acids. In germline, CDR1 is MNHNY, CDR2 SVGAGI (reference sequence). V was pared by 6 bases and J by 2 bases, with 13 bases of the junction left unmatched. The CDR3: CASRTDRAYLRNQPQHF. Here the CDR3 DNA reads TGTGCCAGCAGAACTGACAGGGCCTACCTCCGCAATCAGCCCCAGCATTTT.

Many counts were recorded for this clonotype. J is TRBJ1-1 and V is TRBV11-2; D is undetermined. Germline V gives CDR1 SGHAT, CDR2 FQNNGV. Trimming took off 5 bases at V and 4 bases at J, with 8 bases between the two ends. There are 12 residues in the CDR3. CDR3 protein: CASSVGGTEAFF. Written as DNA, the CDR3 is TGTGCCAGCAGCGTGGGAGGCACTGAAGCTTTCTTT.

The chain couples TRBV9 to TRBJ1-2; 7 bases are a match to TRBD1. Unmatched junction bases numbered 14, after V lost 8 bases and J lost 1 base. The germline gives CDR1 SGDLS, CDR2 YYNGEE. The CDR3 spans 16 residues. The CDR3 sequence is CASTGTVLTDNYGYTF. Written as DNA, the CDR3 is TGTGCCAGTACCGGGACAGTCCTCACAGATAACTATGGCTACACCTTC. The full variable domain, rest sourced from reference TRBV9 and TRBJ1-2, is DSGVTQTPKHLITATGQRVTLRCSPRSGDLSVYWYQQSLDQGLQFLIQYYNGEERAKGNILERFSAQQFPDLHSELNLSSLELGDSALYFCASTGTVLTDNYGYTFGSGTRLTVV.

The rearrangement links TRBV7-6 to TRBJ1-4, with D hard to call. This CDR3 is built from 16 residues. From germline, CDR1 is SGHVS and CDR2 FNYEAQ. Deletions cut 2 bases from V and 5 bases from J, with 15 bases between. The CDR3 bases are TGTGCCAGCAGCTTAAGGCCCCCCGGGAGGAATGAAAAACTGTTTTTT. Amino acids: CASSLRPPGRNEKLFF.

The chain joins TRBV24-1 to TRBJ2-7; D call uncertain. The CDR3 spans 13 residues. Germline V CDR1 and CDR2: KGHDR, SFDVKD. Trimming shortened V by 5 bases and J by 6 bases, and 13 bases separated the two germline ends. CDR3 amino acids: CATSVSGAGEQYF. The CDR3 bases are TGTGCCACCAGTGTTTCAGGCGCCGGCGAGCAGTACTTC.

The V gene is TRBV4-1, the J gene TRBJ1-1, with TRBD1 matching 7 bases. Per the germline V gene, CDR1 is MGHRA and CDR2 is YSYEKL. Trimming cost V 0 bases and J 4 bases; bases outside gene matches: 8. The CDR3 is 16 amino acids. DNA for the CDR3: TGCGCCAGCAGCCAAGATAGACGTCAGGGGGGCACTGAAGCTTTCTTT. It encodes CASSQDRRQGGTEAFF.

This clonotype was counted between two and nine times. The chain couples TRBV4-1 to TRBJ1-1, with D uncertain. CDR1 is MGHRA and CDR2 is YSYEKL in the germline V gene. CDR3 length: 18 residues. Between the trimmed V and J ends, which lost 2 bases and 5 bases, there was a span of 24 bases. The CDR3 sequence is CASSQNEGMQFGFTEAFF. The CDR3 nucleotides are TGCGCCAGCAGCCAAAACGAGGGTATGCAGTTCGGGTTTACTGAAGCTTTCTTT.

The chain joins TRBV11-3 to TRBJ1-1; the D gene is possibly TRBD1 (6 bases). V lost 6 bases and J lost 5, with 13 bases in between. The CDR3 sequence is 13 residues long. Germline values: CDR1 SGHNT, CDR2 YENEEA. This chain's CDR3 is CASSFQGSTEAFF. The CDR3 DNA follows: TGTGCCAGCAGTTTTCAGGGGTCTACTGAAGCTTTCTTT.

The rearrangement uses TRBV20-1 and TRBJ1-5; D is perhaps TRBD1 (6 bases). Germline-derived CDR1 and CDR2 are DFQATT and SNEGSKA (reference sequence). The V end was cut by 3 bases, the J end by 1 base, with 13 bases between. The CDR3 runs to 15 residues. In DNA form, the CDR3 reads TGCAGTGCTAGGGAACAGGGATGGAGCAATCAGCCCCAGCATTTT. It is translated as CSAREQGWSNQPQHF.

This clonotype occurred a few times. This chain's CDR3 is CASSEDRGFQETQYF. The CDR3 nucleotides are TGTGCCAGCAGTGAAGACAGGGGGTTCCAAGAGACCCAGTACTTC. This chain links TRBV6-1 with TRBJ2-5; 8 bases map to TRBD1. Germline-derived CDR1 and CDR2 are MNHNS and SASEGT. The CDR3 is made up of 15 amino acids. V lost 1 base to trimming and J lost 1 base; unmatched junction nucleotides: 2.

Only one count was recorded for this clonotype. A much larger clone lies a single base off, so this may be a read error. This sequence joins TRBV7-8 and TRBJ1-1, with D unclear. Germline loops: CDR1 SGHVS, CDR2 FQNEAQ. V was trimmed by 1 base and J by 2 bases, leaving 14 bases between them. The CDR3 extends over 16 amino acids. The DNA for the CDR3 is TGTGCCAGCAGCTTAGTATTCGCGGTGGATAACACTGAAGCTTTCTTT. Translating gives CASSLVFAVDNTEAFF.

This clonotype occurred once. CDR3 in amino acids: CASSLDRARPEPETEAFF. CDR3 sequence (DNA): TGCGCCAGCAGCTTGGACCGCGCCCGTCCTGAGCCCGAGACTGAAGCTTTCTTT. This rearrangement joins TRBV5-1 to TRBJ1-1, with unresolved D. The V end lost 0 bases, the J end lost 5 bases, and 23 bases lay between the germline ends. Germline V gene sequence: CDR1 SGHRS, CDR2 YFSETQ. The CDR3 loop spans 18 amino acids.

This chain joins TRBV11-2 and TRBJ2-3, with D uncertain. The germline CDR1 and CDR2 sequences are SGHAT and FQNNGV. Trimming shortened V by 5 bases and J by 1 base, and 13 bases separated the two germline ends. The CDR3 is 15 residues long. CDR3 residues: CASSRAHSGTDTQYF. In nucleotides, the CDR3 is TGTGCCAGCAGCCGTGCCCACTCTGGCACAGATACGCAGTATTTT.

In its sample, this clonotype was seen a few times. The genes are TRBV7-2 and TRBJ1-2; TRBD1 matches at 9 bases. The CDR3 extends over 16 amino acids. In germline, CDR1 is SGHTA, CDR2 FQGNSA. With 3 bases clipped from V and 4 bases from J, the junction kept 9 bases outside the gene matches. Written as DNA, the CDR3 is TGTGCCAGCAGCTTTGGGGCGGGACAGGGTGCCTATGGCTACACCTTC. Translated: CASSFGAGQGAYGYTF.

This clonotype was observed many times. V usage is TRBV9 and J usage is TRBJ2-3; tentatively, D is TRBD2 (5 bases). Per the germline V gene, CDR1 is SGDLS and CDR2 is YYNGEE. V was cut by 4 bases and J by 2 bases, with 17 bases left in between. The CDR3 spans 16 residues. CDR3 sequence reads: CASSLKVLDHTDTQYF. The CDR3 coding sequence is TGTGCCAGCAGCCTCAAGGTACTAGACCACACAGATACGCAGTATTTT.

This clonotype was counted many times. This chain links TRBV7-9 with TRBJ1-2; tentatively, D is TRBD1 (6 bases). From germline, CDR1 is SEHNR and CDR2 FQNEAQ (reference sequence). V lost 4 bases to trimming and J lost 8 bases, with 20 bases between them. The CDR3 is 15 residues long. CDR3 nucleotides: TGTGCCAGCAGCTCCCCGGTAAGGGGGGCGGACGGCTACACCTTC. It is translated as CASSSPVRGADGYTF.

The V and J genes are TRBV2 and TRBJ2-5; 7 bases fit TRBD2. J lost 3 bases, V lost 7 bases, and 5 bases had no gene match. This CDR3 contains 13 residues. Germline CDR1 and CDR2: SNHLY and FYNNEI. CDR3 sequence (DNA): TGTGCCAGCAATTCAGGGACTAAAGAGACCCAGTACTTC. Translating gives CASNSGTKETQYF.

This chain connects TRBV19 to TRBJ1-2, with a tentative D call TRBD1 (5 bases). CDR1 and CDR2 (germline): LNHDA, SQIVND (reference sequence). V gave up 7 bases and J gave up 6 bases, with 12 bases separating them. The CDR3 is 12 amino acids. This CDR3 reads CASNYGRDGYTF. DNA for the CDR3: TGTGCCAGTAACTACGGCAGGGATGGCTACACCTTC.

The chain employs TRBV4-3 and TRBJ2-1; D not resolved. Trimming took off 0 bases at V and 0 bases at J, with 12 bases between the two ends. CDR3 length equals 17 residues. Germline V gives CDR1 LGHNA, CDR2 YSLEER. The CDR3 DNA sequence: TGCGCCAGCAGCCAAGATGGGCAAGTTAGCTCCTACAATGAGCAGTTCTTC. Its translation: CASSQDGQVSSYNEQFF.

This clonotype was observed at least ten times. The genes are TRBV7-2 and TRBJ1-1, with D perhaps matching TRBD1 (6 bases). Germline V lookup: CDR1 SGHTA, CDR2 FQGNSA. This CDR3 is 14 amino acids long. Trimming removed 5 bases from V and 1 base from J, with 11 bases in between. The CDR3 protein is CASSLDSQNTEAFF. CDR3 sequence (DNA): TGTGCCAGCAGCCTGGACAGTCAGAACACTGAAGCTTTCTTT.

This clonotype was counted many times. The gene calls are TRBV7-2 and TRBJ1-2, with TRBD1 as a possible D gene (5 bases). The V gene lost 3 bases and the J gene lost 4 bases, with 12 bases spanning the gap. Germline V lookup: CDR1 SGHTA, CDR2 FQGNSA. This CDR3 has 14 amino acids. In DNA, the CDR3 is TGTGCCAGCAGCTTCAGTGACAGAGCCTATGGCTACACCTTC. This gives the protein CASSFSDRAYGYTF.

The chain combines TRBV7-6 with TRBJ2-7; 7 positions agree with TRBD1. Germline V gives CDR1 SGHVS, CDR2 FNYEAQ. The V and J ends lost 5 bases and 3 bases, in that order; junction bases with no gene match: 7. The CDR3 has 14 amino acids. The CDR3 coding sequence is TGTGCCAGCAGCACGGACAGGACCCACTACGAGCAGTACTTC. Protein product: CASSTDRTHYEQYF.

Only one count was recorded for this clonotype. The rearrangement links TRBV6-5 to TRBJ1-2, with D hard to call. V dropped 6 bases and J dropped 2 bases, with 19 bases sitting between them. Per the germline V gene, CDR1 is MNHEY and CDR2 is SVGAGI. This CDR3 comprises 16 residues. The CDR3 nucleotides read TGTGCCAGCAGCCCTACGATAGGGCCAATAAACTATGGCTACACCTTC. Amino acids: CASSPTIGPINYGYTF.

Notes on this clonotype: Possible read error: a much larger clone is one base away. The conserved phenylalanine or tryptophan is not found at the CDR3 terminus, so this likely reflects a read error. The chain is built from TRBV7-2 and TRBJ2-5; D may match TRBD1 or TRBD2 (5 bases each). Trimming shortened V by 5 bases and J by 2 bases, and 9 bases separated the two germline ends. The CDR3 is 13 residues long. Per the germline V gene, CDR1 is SGHTA and CDR2 is FQGNSA. The CDR3: CASSRDEQETQYY. The CDR3 bases are TGTGCCAGCAGCCGGGACGAGCAAGAGACCCAGTACTAC.